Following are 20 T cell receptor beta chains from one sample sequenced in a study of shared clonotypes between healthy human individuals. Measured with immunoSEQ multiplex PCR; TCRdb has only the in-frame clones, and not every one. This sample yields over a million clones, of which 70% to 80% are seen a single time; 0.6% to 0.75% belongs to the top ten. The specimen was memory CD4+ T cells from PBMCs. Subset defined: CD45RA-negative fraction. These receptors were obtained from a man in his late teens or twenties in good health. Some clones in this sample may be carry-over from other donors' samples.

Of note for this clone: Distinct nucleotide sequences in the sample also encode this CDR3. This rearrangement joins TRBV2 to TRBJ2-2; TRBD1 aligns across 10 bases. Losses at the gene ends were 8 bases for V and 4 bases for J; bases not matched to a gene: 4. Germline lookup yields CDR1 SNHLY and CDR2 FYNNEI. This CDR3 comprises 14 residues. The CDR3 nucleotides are TGTGCCAGCGCCGGGACAGGGGCCACCGGGGAGCTGTTTTTT. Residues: CASAGTGATGELFF.

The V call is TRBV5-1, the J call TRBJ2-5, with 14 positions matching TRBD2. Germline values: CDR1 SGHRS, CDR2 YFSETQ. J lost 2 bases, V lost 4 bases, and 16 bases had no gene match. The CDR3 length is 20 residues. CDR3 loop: CASSLEGLAGGGVRQETQYF. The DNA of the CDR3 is TGCGCCAGCAGCCTTGAAGGACTAGCGGGAGGAGGGGTTAGGCAAGAGACCCAGTACTTC.

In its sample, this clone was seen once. CDR3 DNA: TGTGCCAGCAGTCAGGGGTTCAATCAGCCCCAGCATTTT. Its translation: CASSQGFNQPQHF. The genes are TRBV6-6 and TRBJ1-5, with a tentative D call TRBD1 (6 bases). Between the trimmed V and J ends, which lost 5 bases and 3 bases, there was a span of 8 bases. Germline CDR1 MNHNY, CDR2 SVGAGI (reference sequence). This CDR3 comprises 13 residues.

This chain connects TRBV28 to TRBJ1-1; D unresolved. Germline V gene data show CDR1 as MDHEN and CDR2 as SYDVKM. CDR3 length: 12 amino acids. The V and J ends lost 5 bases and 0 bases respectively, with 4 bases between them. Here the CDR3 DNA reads TGTGCCAGCAGTCCCTTGAACACTGAAGCTTTCTTT. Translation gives CASSPLNTEAFF.

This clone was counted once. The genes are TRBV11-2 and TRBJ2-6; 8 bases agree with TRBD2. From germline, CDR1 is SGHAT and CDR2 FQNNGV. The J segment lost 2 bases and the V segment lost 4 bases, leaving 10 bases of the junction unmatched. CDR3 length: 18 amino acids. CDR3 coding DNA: TGTGCCAGCAGCTCCGGAGCAGCGGGAGTGGCTGGGGCCAACGTCCTGACTTTC. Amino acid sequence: CASSSGAAGVAGANVLTF.

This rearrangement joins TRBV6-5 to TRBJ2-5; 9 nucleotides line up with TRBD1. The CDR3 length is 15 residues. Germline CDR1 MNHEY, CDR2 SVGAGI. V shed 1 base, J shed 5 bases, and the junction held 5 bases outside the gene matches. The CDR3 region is CASSYFTGGPETQYF. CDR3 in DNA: TGTGCCAGCAGTTACTTTACAGGGGGCCCGGAGACCCAGTACTTC.

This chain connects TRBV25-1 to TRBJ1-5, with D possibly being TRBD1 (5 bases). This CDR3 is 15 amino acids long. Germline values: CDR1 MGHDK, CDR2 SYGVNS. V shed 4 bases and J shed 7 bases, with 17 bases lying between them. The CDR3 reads CASSASGRGEQPQHF. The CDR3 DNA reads TGTGCCAGCAGTGCATCGGGGCGGGGGGAACAGCCCCAGCATTTT.

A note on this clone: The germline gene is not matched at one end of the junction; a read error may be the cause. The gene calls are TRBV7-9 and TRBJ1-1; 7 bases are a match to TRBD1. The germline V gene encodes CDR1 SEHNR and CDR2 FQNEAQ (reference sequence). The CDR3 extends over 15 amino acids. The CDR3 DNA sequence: TGTGCCAGCAGCCCTGCTTCCAGGGGGATCACTGAAGCCTTCTTT. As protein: CASSPASRGITEAFF.

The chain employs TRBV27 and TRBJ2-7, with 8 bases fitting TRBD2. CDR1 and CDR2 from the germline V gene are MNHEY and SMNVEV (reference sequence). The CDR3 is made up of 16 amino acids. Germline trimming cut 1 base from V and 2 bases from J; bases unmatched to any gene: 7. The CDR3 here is CASSLFFAGGTYEQYF. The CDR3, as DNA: TGTGCCAGCAGTTTATTTTTTGCGGGAGGCACCTACGAGCAGTACTTC.

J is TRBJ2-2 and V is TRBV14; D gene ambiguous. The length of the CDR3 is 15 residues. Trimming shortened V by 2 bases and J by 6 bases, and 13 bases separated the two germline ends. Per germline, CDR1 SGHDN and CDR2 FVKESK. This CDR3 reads CASSQTLVAAGELFF. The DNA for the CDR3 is TGTGCCAGCAGCCAAACTCTGGTTGCGGCCGGGGAGCTGTTTTTT.

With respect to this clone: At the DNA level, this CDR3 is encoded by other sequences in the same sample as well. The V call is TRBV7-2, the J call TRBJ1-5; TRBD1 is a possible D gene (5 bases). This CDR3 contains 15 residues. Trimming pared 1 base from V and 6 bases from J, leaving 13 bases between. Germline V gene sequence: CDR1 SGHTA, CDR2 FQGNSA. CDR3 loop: CASSLGVREAQPQHF. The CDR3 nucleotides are TGTGCCAGCAGCTTAGGGGTCAGGGAGGCTCAGCCCCAGCATTTT.

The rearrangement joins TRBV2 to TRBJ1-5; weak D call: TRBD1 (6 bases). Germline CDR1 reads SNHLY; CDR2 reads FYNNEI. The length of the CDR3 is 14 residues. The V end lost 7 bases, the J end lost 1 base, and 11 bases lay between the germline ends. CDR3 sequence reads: CASTLGGSNQPQHF. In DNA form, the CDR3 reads TGTGCCAGCACCCTAGGGGGGAGCAATCAGCCCCAGCATTTT.

The CDR3 DNA is TGTGCCAGCAGGGACCGCCTCGGGAACACTGAAGCTTTCTTT. Protein: CASRDRLGNTEAFF. The rearrangement uses TRBV6-5 and TRBJ1-1; D unresolved. Germline lookup yields CDR1 MNHEY and CDR2 SVGAGI. V lost 6 bases to trimming and J lost 1 base, with 12 bases between them. The CDR3 has 14 amino acids.

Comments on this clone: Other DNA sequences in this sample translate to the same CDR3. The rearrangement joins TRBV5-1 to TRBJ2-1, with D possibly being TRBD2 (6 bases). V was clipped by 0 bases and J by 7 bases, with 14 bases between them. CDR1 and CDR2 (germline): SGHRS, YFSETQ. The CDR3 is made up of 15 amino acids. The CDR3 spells CASSLAGGTGNEQFF. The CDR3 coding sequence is TGCGCCAGCAGCTTGGCGGGCGGGACTGGAAATGAGCAGTTCTTC. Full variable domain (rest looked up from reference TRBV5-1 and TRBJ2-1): KAGVTQTPRYLIKTRGQQVTLSCSPISGHRSVSWYQQTPGQGLQFLFEYFSETQRNKGNFPGRFSGRQFSNSRSEMNVSTLELGDSALYLCASSLAGGTGNEQFFGPGTRLTVL.

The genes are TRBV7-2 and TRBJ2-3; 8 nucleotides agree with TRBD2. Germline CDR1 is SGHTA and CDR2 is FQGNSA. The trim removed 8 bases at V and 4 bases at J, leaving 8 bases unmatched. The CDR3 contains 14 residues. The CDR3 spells CASVEIAGSDTQYF. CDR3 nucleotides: TGTGCCAGCGTGGAGATAGCGGGATCAGATACGCAGTATTTT.

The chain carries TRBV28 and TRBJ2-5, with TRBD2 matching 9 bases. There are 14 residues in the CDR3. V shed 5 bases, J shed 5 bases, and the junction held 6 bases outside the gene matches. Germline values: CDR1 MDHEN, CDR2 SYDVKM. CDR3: CASSNSGRSETQYF. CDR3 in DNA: TGTGCCAGCAGTAATAGCGGGAGATCCGAGACCCAGTACTTC.

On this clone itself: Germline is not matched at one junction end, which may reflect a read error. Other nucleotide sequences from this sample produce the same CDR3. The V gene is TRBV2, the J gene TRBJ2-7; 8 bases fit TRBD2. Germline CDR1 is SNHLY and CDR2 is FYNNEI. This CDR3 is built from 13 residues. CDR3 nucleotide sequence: TGTGCCACCTACTTAGCGGGATCCTACGAGCAGTATTTC. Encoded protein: CATYLAGSYEQYF.

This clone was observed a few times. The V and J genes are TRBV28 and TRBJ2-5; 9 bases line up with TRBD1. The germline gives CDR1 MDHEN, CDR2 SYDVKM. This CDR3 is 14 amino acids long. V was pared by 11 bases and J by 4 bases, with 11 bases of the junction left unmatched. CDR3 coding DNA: TGTGCCTCACACGACAGGGGGACTGGAGAGACCCAGTACTTC. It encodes CASHDRGTGETQYF.

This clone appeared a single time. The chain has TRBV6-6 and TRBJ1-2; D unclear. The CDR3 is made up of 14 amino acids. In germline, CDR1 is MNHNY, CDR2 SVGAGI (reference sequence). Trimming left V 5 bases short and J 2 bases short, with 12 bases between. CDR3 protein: CASSTVSDNYGYTF. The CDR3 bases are TGTGCCAGCAGTACTGTCAGCGACAACTATGGCTACACCTTC.

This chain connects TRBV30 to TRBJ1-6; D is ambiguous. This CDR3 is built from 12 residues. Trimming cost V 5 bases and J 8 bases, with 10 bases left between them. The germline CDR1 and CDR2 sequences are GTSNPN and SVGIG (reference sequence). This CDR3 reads CAWATGDSPLHF. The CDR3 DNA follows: TGTGCCTGGGCCACCGGGGATTCACCCCTCCACTTT. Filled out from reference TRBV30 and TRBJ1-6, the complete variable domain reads SQTIHQWPATLVQPVGSPLSLECTVEGTSNPNLYWYRQAAGRGLQLLFYSVGIGQISSEVPQNLSASRPQDRQFILSSKKLLLSDSGFYLCAWATGDSPLHFGNGTRLTVT.